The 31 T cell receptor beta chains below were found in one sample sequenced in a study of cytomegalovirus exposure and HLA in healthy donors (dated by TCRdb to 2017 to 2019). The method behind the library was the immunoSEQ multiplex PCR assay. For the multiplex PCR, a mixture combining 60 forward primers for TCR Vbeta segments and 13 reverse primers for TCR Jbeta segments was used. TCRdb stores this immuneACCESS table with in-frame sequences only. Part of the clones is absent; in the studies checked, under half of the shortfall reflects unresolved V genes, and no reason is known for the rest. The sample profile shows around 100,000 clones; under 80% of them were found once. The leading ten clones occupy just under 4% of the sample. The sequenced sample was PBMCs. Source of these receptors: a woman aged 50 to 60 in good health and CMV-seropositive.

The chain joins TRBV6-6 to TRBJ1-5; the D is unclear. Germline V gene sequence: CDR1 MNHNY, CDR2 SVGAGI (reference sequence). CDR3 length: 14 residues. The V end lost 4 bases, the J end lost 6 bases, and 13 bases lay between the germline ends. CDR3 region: CASSSGRDLQPQHF. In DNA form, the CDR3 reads TGTGCCAGCAGTTCCGGTCGCGATCTTCAGCCCCAGCATTTT.

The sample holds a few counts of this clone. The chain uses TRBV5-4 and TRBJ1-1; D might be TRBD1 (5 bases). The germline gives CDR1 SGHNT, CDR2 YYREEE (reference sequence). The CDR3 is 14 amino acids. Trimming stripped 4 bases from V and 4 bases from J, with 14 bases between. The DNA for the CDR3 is TGTGCCAGCAGCCCGGGGGGGGTGGGCACTGAAGCTTTCTTT. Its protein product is CASSPGGVGTEAFF. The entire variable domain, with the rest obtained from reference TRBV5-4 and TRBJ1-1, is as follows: ETGVTQSPTHLIKTRGQQVTLRCSSQSGHNTVSWYQQALGQGPQFIFQYYREEENGRGNFPPRFSGLQFPNYSSELNVNALELDDSALYLCASSPGGVGTEAFFGQGTRLTVV.

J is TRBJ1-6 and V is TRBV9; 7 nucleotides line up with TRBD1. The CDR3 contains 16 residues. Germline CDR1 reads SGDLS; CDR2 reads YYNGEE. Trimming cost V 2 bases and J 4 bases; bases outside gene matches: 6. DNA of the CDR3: TGTGCCAGCAGCGTTCACCGGGACAGTTATAATTCACCCCTCCACTTT. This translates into CASSVHRDSYNSPLHF.

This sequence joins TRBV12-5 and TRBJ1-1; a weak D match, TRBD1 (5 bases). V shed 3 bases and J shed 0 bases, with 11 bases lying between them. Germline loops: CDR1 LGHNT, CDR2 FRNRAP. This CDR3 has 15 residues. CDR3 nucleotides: TGTGCTAGTGGTTTAGGGGCAGGCATGAACACTGAAGCTTTCTTT. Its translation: CASGLGAGMNTEAFF.

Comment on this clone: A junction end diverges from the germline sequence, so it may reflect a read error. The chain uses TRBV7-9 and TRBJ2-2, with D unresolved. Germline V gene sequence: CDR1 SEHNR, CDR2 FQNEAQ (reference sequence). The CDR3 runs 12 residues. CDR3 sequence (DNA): TGTTCCAGCAGCCCTCTTCGCGGGGAGCTGTTTTTT. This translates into CSSSPLRGELFF.

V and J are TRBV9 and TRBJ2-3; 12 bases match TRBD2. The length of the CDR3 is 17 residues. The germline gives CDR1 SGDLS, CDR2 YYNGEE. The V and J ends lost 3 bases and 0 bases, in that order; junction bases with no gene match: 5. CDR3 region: CASSDRTSGMSTDTQYF. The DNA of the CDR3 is TGTGCCAGCAGCGATCGGACTAGCGGGATGAGCACAGATACGCAGTATTTT. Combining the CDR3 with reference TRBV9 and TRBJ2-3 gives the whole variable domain DSGVTQTPKHLITATGQRVTLRCSPRSGDLSVYWYQQSLDQGLQFLIQYYNGEERAKGNILERFSAQQFPDLHSELNLSSLELGDSALYFCASSDRTSGMSTDTQYFGPGTRLTVL.

The DNA for the CDR3 is TGTGCCATCAGCAGGGACAACGAGCAGTACTTC. Its protein product is CAISRDNEQYF. J is TRBJ2-7 and V is TRBV10-3; D perhaps matches TRBD1 (6 bases). Germline CDR1 ENHRY, CDR2 SYGVKD. This CDR3 spans 11 amino acids. V was trimmed by 6 bases and J by 5 bases, leaving 8 bases between them.

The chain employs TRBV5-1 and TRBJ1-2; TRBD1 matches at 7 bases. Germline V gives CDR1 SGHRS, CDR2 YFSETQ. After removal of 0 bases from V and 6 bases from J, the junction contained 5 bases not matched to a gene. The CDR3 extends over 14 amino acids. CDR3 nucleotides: TGCGCCAGCAGCTTGGACAGGGGATTGGATGGCTACACCTTC. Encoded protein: CASSLDRGLDGYTF.

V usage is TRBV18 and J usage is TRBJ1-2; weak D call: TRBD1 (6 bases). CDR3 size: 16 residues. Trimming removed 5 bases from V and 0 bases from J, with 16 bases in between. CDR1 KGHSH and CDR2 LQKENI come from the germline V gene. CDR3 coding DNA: TGTGCCAGCTCATCAAGCAGTAACAGGGCTAACTATGGCTACACCTTC. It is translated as CASSSSSNRANYGYTF.

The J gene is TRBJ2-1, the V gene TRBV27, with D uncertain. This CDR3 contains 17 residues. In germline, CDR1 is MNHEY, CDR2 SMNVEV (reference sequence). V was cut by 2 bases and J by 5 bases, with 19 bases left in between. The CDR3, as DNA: TGTGCCAGCAGTTTAAAATCGACCAGCGCGTCGAACAATGAGCAGTTCTTC. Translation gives CASSLKSTSASNNEQFF.

The CDR3 DNA reads as TGTGCCAGCAGCTCCCCGGGACAAGGCGCGTACGAGCAGTACTTC. This codes for CASSSPGQGAYEQYF. The V gene is TRBV7-8, the J gene TRBJ2-7, with D maybe TRBD1 (6 bases). Germline V gives CDR1 SGHVS, CDR2 FQNEAQ. The length of the CDR3 is 15 residues. Deletions cut 4 bases from V and 4 bases from J, with 17 bases between.

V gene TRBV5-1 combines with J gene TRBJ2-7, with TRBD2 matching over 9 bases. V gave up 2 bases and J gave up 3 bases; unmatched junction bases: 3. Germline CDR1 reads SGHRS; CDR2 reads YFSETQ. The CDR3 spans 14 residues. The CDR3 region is CASSLGTSNYEQYF. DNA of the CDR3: TGCGCCAGCAGCTTAGGGACTAGCAACTACGAGCAGTACTTC.

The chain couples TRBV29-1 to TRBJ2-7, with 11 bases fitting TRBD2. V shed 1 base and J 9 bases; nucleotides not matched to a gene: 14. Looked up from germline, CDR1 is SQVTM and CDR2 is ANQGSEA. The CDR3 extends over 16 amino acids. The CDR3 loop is CSVEARASGRPLTQYF. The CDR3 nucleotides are TGCAGCGTTGAAGCCAGGGCTAGCGGGAGGCCCCTAACGCAGTACTTC.

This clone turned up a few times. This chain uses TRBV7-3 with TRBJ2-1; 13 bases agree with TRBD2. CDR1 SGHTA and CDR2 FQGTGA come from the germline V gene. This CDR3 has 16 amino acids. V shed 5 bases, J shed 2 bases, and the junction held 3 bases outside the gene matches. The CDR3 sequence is CASSGGLAGAYNEQFF. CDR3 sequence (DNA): TGTGCCAGCAGCGGAGGACTAGCGGGAGCCTACAATGAGCAGTTCTTC.

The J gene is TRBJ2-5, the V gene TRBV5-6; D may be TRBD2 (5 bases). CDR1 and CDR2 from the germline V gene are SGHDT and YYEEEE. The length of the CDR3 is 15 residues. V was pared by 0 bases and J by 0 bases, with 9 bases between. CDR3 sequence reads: CASSLERAYQETQYF. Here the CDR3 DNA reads TGTGCCAGCAGCTTGGAGAGGGCGTACCAAGAGACCCAGTACTTC. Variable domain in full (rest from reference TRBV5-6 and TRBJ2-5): DAGVTQSPTHLIKTRGQQVTLRCSPKSGHDTVSWYQQALGQGPQFIFQYYEEEERQRGNFPDRFSGHQFPNYSSELNVNALLLGDSALYLCASSLERAYQETQYFGPGTRLLVL.

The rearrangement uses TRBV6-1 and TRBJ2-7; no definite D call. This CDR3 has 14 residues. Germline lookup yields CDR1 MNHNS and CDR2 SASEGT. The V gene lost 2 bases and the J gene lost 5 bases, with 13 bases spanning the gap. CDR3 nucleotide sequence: TGTGCCAGCAGTGAAAACAGAGCTTCAGACGAGCAGTACTTC. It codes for CASSENRASDEQYF.

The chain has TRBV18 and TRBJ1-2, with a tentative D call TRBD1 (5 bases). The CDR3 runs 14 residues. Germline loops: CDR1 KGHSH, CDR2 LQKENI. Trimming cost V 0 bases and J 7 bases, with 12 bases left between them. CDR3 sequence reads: CASSPPQGDRGYTF. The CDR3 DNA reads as TGTGCCAGCTCACCACCGCAAGGGGATCGTGGCTACACCTTC.

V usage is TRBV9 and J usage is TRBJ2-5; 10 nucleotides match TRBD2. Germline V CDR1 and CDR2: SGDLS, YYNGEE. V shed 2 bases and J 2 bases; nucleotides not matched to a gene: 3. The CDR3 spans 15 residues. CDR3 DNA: TGTGCCAGCAGCGTCCTAGCGGGGGTTCAAGAGACCCAGTACTTC. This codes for CASSVLAGVQETQYF.

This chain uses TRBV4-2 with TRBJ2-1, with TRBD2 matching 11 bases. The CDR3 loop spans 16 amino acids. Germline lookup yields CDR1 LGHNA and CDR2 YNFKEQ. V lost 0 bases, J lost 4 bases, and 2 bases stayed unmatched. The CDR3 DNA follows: TGTGCCAGCAGCCAAGAGGGGACTAGCGGTTACAATGAGCAGTTCTTC. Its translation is CASSQEGTSGYNEQFF.

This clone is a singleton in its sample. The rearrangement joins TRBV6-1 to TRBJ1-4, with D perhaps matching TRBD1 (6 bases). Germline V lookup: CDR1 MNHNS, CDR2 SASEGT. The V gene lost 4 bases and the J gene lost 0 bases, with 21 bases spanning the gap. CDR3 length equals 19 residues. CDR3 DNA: TGTGCCAGCAGTGCCTCAGGACAGATCCCGATCGCAACTAATGAAAAACTGTTTTTT. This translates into CASSASGQIPIATNEKLFF.

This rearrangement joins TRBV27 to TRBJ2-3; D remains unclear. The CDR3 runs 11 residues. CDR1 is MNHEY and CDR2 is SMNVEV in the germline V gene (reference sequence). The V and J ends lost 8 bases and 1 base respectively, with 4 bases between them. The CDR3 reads CASVGTDTQYF. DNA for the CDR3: TGTGCCAGCGTAGGCACAGATACGCAGTATTTT.

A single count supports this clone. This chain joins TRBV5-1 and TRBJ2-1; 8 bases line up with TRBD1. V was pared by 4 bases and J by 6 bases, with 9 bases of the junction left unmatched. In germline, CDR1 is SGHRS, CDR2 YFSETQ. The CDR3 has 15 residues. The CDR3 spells CASSPTGQGVNEQFF. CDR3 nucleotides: TGCGCCAGCAGCCCCACCGGACAGGGAGTCAATGAGCAGTTCTTC.

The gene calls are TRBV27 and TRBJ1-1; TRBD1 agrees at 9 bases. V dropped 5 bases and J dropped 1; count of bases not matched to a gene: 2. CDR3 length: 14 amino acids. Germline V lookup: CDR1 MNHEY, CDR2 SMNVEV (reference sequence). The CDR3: CASSLGQGNTEAFF. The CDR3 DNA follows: TGTGCCAGCAGTCTGGGACAGGGGAACACTGAAGCTTTCTTT.

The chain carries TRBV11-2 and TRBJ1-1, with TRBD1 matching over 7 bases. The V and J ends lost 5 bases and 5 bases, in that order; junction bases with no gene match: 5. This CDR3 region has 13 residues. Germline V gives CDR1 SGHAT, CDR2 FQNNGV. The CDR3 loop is CASSRDRLTEAFF. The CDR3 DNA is TGTGCCAGCAGCCGGGACAGATTGACTGAAGCTTTCTTT.

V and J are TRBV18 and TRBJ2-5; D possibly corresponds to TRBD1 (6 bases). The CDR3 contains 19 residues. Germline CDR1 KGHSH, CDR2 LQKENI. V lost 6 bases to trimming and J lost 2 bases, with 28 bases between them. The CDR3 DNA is TGTGCCAGCTCGTCTTACCCGGACAGAGGGTACTCGGTACAAGAGACCCAGTACTTC. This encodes CASSSYPDRGYSVQETQYF.

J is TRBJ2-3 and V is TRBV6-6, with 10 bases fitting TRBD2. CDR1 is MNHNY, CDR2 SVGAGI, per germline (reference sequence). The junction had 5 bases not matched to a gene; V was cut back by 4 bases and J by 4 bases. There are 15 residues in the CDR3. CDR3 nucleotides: TGTGCCAGCAGTTCCCGAGCGGGGGGGCCAGATACGCAGTATTTT. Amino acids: CASSSRAGGPDTQYF.

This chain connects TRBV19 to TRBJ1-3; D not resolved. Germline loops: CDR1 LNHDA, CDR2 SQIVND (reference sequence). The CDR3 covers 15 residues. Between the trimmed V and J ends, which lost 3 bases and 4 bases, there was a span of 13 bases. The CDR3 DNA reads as TGTGCCAGTAGTATTCAGTTCTCTCCCGGAAACACCATATATTTT. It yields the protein CASSIQFSPGNTIYF.

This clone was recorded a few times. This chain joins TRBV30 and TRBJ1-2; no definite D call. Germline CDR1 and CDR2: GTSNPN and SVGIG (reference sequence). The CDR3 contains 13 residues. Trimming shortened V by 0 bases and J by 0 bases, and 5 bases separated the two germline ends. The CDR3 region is CAWSVEANYGYTF. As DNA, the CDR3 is TGTGCCTGGAGTGTCGAGGCTAACTATGGCTACACCTTC.

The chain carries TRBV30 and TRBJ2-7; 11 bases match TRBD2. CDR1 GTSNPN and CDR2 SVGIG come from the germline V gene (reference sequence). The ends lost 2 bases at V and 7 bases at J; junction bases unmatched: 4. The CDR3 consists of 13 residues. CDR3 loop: CAWSPRLAGEQYF. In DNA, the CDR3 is TGTGCCTGGAGTCCCAGACTAGCGGGGGAGCAGTACTTC.

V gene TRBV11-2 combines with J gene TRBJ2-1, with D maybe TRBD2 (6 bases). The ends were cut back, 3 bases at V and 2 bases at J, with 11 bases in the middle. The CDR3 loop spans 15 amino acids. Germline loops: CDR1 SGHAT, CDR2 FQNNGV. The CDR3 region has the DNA TGTGCCAGCAGCTTGAGCGGGCAGACCTACAATGAGCAGTTCTTC. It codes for CASSLSGQTYNEQFF.

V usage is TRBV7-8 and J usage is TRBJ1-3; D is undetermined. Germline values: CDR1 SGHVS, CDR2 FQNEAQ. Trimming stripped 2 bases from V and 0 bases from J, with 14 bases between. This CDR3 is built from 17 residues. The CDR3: CASSLLGIPSSGNTIYF. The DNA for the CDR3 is TGTGCCAGCAGCTTACTAGGAATCCCCAGCTCTGGAAACACCATATATTTT.